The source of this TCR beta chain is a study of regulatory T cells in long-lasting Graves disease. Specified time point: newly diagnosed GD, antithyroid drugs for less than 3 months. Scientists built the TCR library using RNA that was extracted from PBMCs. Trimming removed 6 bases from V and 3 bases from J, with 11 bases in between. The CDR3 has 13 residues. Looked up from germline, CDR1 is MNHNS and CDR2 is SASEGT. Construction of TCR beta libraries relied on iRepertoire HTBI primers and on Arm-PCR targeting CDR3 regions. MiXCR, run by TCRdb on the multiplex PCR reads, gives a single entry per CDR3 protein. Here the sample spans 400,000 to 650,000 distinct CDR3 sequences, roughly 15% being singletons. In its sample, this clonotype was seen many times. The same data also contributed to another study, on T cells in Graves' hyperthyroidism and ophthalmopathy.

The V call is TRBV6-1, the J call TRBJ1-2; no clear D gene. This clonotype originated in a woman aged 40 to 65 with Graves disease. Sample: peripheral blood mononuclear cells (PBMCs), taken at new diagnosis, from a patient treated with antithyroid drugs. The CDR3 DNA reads TGTGCCAGCAGCGAAACAGAAGACTATGGCTACACCTTC. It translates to CASSETEDYGYTF.